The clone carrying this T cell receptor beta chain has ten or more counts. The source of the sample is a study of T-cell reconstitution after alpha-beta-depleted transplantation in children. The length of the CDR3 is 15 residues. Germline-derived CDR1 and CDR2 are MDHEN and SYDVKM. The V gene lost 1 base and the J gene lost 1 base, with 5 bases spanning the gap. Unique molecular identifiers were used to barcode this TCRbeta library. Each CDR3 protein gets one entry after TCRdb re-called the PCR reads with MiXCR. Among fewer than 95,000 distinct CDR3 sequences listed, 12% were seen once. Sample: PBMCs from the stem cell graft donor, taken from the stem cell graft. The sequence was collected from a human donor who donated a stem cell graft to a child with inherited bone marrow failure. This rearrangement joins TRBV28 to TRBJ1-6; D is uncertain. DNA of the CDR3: TGTGCCAGCAGTTTATACGGATCCTATAATTCACCCCTCCACTTT. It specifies CASSLYGSYNSPLHF.